These 29 T cell receptor beta chains originate from one sample sequenced in a study of identical twins. TCRdb analysed the 5' RACE reads with MiXCR anew, one entry per CDR3 protein. The data hold fewer than 900,000 distinct CDR3 sequences, with around 20% observed a single time. This sample was also put to use in a study of T cells expressing NK-cell markers.

Sample: PBMCs. These receptors were taken from a woman younger than 30 in good health.

The J gene is TRBJ2-3, the V gene TRBV11-3; the D gene is possibly TRBD2 (5 bases). CDR1 and CDR2 from the germline V gene are SGHNT and YENEEA. Trimming took 4 bases from V and 2 from J, leaving 19 bases between them. This CDR3 spans 17 amino acids. In DNA, the CDR3 is TGTGCCAGCAGCTCGCGGTCGGCGGGCCCGTTCACAGATACGCAGTATTTT. Translation gives CASSSRSAGPFTDTQYF. The whole variable domain, filled in from reference TRBV11-3 and TRBJ2-3, reads EAGVVQSPRYKIIEKKQPVAFWCNPISGHNTLYWYLQNLGQGPELLIRYENEEAVDDSQLPKDRFSAERLKGVDSTLKIQPAELGDSAVYLCASSSRSAGPFTDTQYFGPGTRLTVL.

This rearrangement joins TRBV19 to TRBJ2-1, with 16 nucleotides matching TRBD2. The length of the CDR3 is 15 residues. The germline V gene has CDR1 LNHDA and CDR2 SQIVND (reference sequence). The V gene end was trimmed by 3 bases and the J gene end by 12 bases; junction bases not matched to a gene: 5. CDR3 in DNA: TGTGCCAGTAGTATGGGGACTAGCGGGGGGGCCGCGCAGTTCTTC. Residues: CASSMGTSGGAAQFF.

The rearrangement joins TRBV30 to TRBJ2-4; tentative D call: TRBD1 (6 bases). This CDR3 contains 13 residues. V was trimmed by 5 bases and J by 0 bases, leaving 8 bases between them. The germline gives CDR1 GTSNPN, CDR2 SVGIG (reference sequence). Here the CDR3 reads CAWGDTAKNIQYF. The CDR3, as DNA: TGTGCCTGGGGGGACACAGCCAAAAACATTCAGTACTTC.

The chain recombines TRBV27 with TRBJ1-1; D gene unclear. The CDR3 contains 13 residues. Germline lookup yields CDR1 MNHEY and CDR2 SMNVEV (reference sequence). V was pared by 4 bases and J by 0 bases, with 6 bases between. CDR3 sequence: CASSYNLNTEAFF. In DNA form, the CDR3 reads TGTGCCAGCAGTTACAATTTGAACACTGAAGCTTTCTTT.

The sample holds one count of this clonotype. The chain recombines TRBV10-3 with TRBJ2-3; 7 bases agree with TRBD2. Per the germline V gene, CDR1 is ENHRY and CDR2 is SYGVKD. J gave up 2 bases and V 0 bases, and 2 bases lay outside the gene matches. The CDR3 runs to 15 residues. CDR3: CAISESAGDTDTQYF. CDR3 sequence (DNA): TGTGCCATCAGTGAGTCGGCGGGGGACACAGATACGCAGTATTTT.

CDR3 in DNA: TGCAGTGCTAGACAGGGGGCAACGAAGGCTGAAGCTTTCTTT. Residues: CSARQGATKAEAFF. The chain links TRBV20-1 to TRBJ1-1; 8 bases align to TRBD1. Losses at the gene ends were 2 bases for V and 6 bases for J; bases not matched to a gene: 8. Per the germline V gene, CDR1 is DFQATT and CDR2 is SNEGSKA (reference sequence). The CDR3 runs to 14 residues.

This chain joins TRBV27 and TRBJ2-3, with D perhaps TRBD2 (5 bases). Between the trimmed V and J ends, which lost 3 bases and 4 bases, there was a span of 17 bases. Germline V gene sequence: CDR1 MNHEY, CDR2 SMNVEV (reference sequence). CDR3 size: 16 residues. The CDR3 sequence is CASSLGVRRLPDTQYF. CDR3 bases: TGTGCCAGCAGTTTGGGAGTTCGGAGGCTCCCAGATACGCAGTATTTT.

The chain employs TRBV29-1 and TRBJ1-2, with D unresolved. There are 10 residues in the CDR3. Germline CDR1 SQVTM, CDR2 ANQGSEA. Trimming cost V 6 bases and J 6 bases, with 8 bases left between them. CDR3 in DNA: TGCAGCGTGCTGGAGGATGGCTACACCTTC. This translates into CSVLEDGYTF.

This clonotype was observed a few times. J is TRBJ2-6 and V is TRBV4-1; tentative D call: TRBD1 (5 bases). The CDR3 totals 17 residues. Trimming pared 4 bases from V and 5 bases from J, leaving 18 bases between. Germline CDR1 MGHRA, CDR2 YSYEKL. CDR3 sequence: CASSPRESGPWANVLTF. DNA for the CDR3: TGCGCCAGCAGCCCCAGGGAAAGTGGCCCCTGGGCCAACGTCCTGACTTTC.

The chain uses TRBV20-1 and TRBJ2-7; 11 bases align to TRBD1. Trimming took 4 bases from V and 6 from J; bases not matched to a gene: 8. The germline gives CDR1 DFQATT, CDR2 SNEGSKA (reference sequence). The CDR3 contains 14 residues. CDR3 loop: CSANSGQGVSEQYF. The CDR3 DNA sequence: TGCAGTGCTAACTCGGGACAGGGGGTCTCCGAGCAGTACTTC.

The CDR3 sequence is CSARARGGSFSPLHF. For the CDR3, the DNA is TGCAGTGCTAGAGCAAGGGGGGGCTCTTTTTCACCCCTCCACTTT. The rearrangement uses TRBV20-1 and TRBJ1-6; perhaps TRBD1 as D (6 bases). CDR1 is DFQATT, CDR2 SNEGSKA, per germline (reference sequence). CDR3 length equals 15 residues. Trimming pared 1 base from V and 9 bases from J, leaving 16 bases between.

The chain is built from TRBV6-1 and TRBJ1-1; 7 bases line up with TRBD1. This CDR3 comprises 13 residues. The junction had 9 bases not matched to a gene; V was cut back by 3 bases and J by 11 bases. The V gene's germline CDR1 is MNHNS and CDR2 SASEGT. The CDR3 region has the DNA TGTGCCAGCAGTGACCGTCCGGGACAGTGGGCTTTCTTT. Protein: CASSDRPGQWAFF.

The V and J genes are TRBV20-1 and TRBJ1-5; tentatively, D is TRBD1 (5 bases). This CDR3 has 16 residues. The germline CDR1 and CDR2 sequences are DFQATT and SNEGSKA (reference sequence). V was cut by 6 bases and J by 0 bases, with 18 bases left in between. In DNA form, the CDR3 reads TGCAGTGCCGCGCCGGTTCGGGGGGTTAGCAATCAGCCCCAGCATTTT. Amino acids: CSAAPVRGVSNQPQHF.

The chain carries TRBV6-5 and TRBJ1-5, with D unresolved. Germline CDR1 and CDR2: MNHEY and SVGAGI. V was clipped by 0 bases and J by 6 bases, with 6 bases between them. This CDR3 has 13 amino acids. The CDR3 is CASSYSGVQPQHF. The DNA of the CDR3 is TGTGCCAGCAGTTACTCCGGGGTTCAGCCCCAGCATTTT.

Concerning this clonotype itself: At one boundary the junction diverges from the germline segment, which might be a read error. The CDR3 sequence is CATSGDSYEQYF. The DNA of the CDR3 is TGTGCCACCAGCGGAGACAGCTACGAGCAGTACTTC. The V and J genes are TRBV15 and TRBJ2-7; D perhaps matches TRBD1 (5 bases). The V gene's germline CDR1 is LNHNV and CDR2 YYDKDF (reference sequence). The CDR3 loop spans 12 amino acids.

This clonotype has at least ten counts. This chain connects TRBV5-1 to TRBJ2-7, with 8 bases fitting TRBD2. J lost 5 bases, V lost 2 bases, and 3 bases had no gene match. The V gene's germline CDR1 is SGHRS and CDR2 YFSETQ. This CDR3 is 13 amino acids long. The CDR3 nucleotides are TGCGCCAGCAGCTTCCTAGCGGGCAACGAGCAGTACTTC. This gives the protein CASSFLAGNEQYF.

The V gene is TRBV12-3 or TRBV12-4, the J gene TRBJ2-1; a possible D gene is TRBD1 (6 bases). Trimming removed 4 bases at V and 9 bases at J, with 22 bases between. The CDR3 totals 16 residues. The CDR3 is CASSSAGNRAGREQFF. For the CDR3, the DNA is TGTGCCAGCAGTTCCGCCGGAAACAGGGCTGGTCGTGAGCAGTTCTTC.

This clonotype was seen at least ten times. This sequence joins TRBV6-4 and TRBJ2-3; tentative D call: TRBD1 (6 bases). There are 16 residues in the CDR3. Germline-derived CDR1 and CDR2 are MRHNA and SNTAGT. V was trimmed by 3 bases and J by 2 bases, leaving 15 bases between them. As DNA, the CDR3 is TGTGCCAGCAGTGAGGTGCCAGGGGTTAACACAGATACGCAGTATTTT. Its translation: CASSEVPGVNTDTQYF.

This clonotype has ten or more counts. The chain carries TRBV20-1 and TRBJ2-7; D may match TRBD1 or TRBD2 (6 bases each). This CDR3 spans 15 amino acids. Germline V gene data show CDR1 as DFQATT and CDR2 as SNEGSKA (reference sequence). The V end was cut by 0 bases, the J end by 6 bases, with 18 bases between. CDR3 region: CSARDRRGYLGEQYF. In DNA form, the CDR3 reads TGCAGTGCTAGAGATAGGAGGGGGTATCTGGGCGAGCAGTACTTC.

Only one count was recorded for this clonotype. J is TRBJ2-5 and V is TRBV9, with 9 bases lining up with TRBD1. The CDR3 length is 16 residues. Trimming removed 4 bases from V and 3 bases from J; junction bases left unmatched: 10. Germline V lookup: CDR1 SGDLS, CDR2 YYNGEE. The CDR3 region has the DNA TGTGCCAGCAGCAAGCCGGGACAGGGTTGGGAAGAGACCCAGTACTTC. Translating gives CASSKPGQGWEETQYF. The variable domain in full, with the rest retrieved from reference TRBV9 and TRBJ2-5, is DSGVTQTPKHLITATGQRVTLRCSPRSGDLSVYWYQQSLDQGLQFLIQYYNGEERAKGNILERFSAQQFPDLHSELNLSSLELGDSALYFCASSKPGQGWEETQYFGPGTRLLVL.

The chain recombines TRBV12-3 or TRBV12-4 with TRBJ2-4, with 8 bases fitting TRBD2. With 9 bases clipped from V and 0 bases from J, the junction kept 13 bases outside the gene matches. The CDR3 has 17 residues. CDR3: CASLRGGYLGAKNIQYF. CDR3 DNA: TGTGCCAGTCTACGGGGGGGGTACCTCGGAGCCAAAAACATTCAGTACTTC.

Concerning this clonotype itself: Germline is not matched at one junction end, which may reflect a read error. This chain links TRBV7-7 with TRBJ2-5; the D gene is possibly TRBD2 (5 bases). The CDR3 sequence is 15 residues long. Germline V gene data show CDR1 as SSHAT and CDR2 as FNYEAQ (reference sequence). The CDR3 DNA is TGTGCTAGCAGCTCAGGCGGGCGTTGGCAAGAGACCCAGTACTTC. Translated, it gives CASSSGGRWQETQYF. The full variable domain, completed using reference TRBV7-7 and TRBJ2-5, is GAGVSQSPRYKVTKRGQDVTLRCDPISSHATLYWYQQALGQGPEFLTYFNYEAQPDKSGLPSDRFSAERPEGSISTLTIQRTEQRDSAMYRCASSSGGRWQETQYFGPGTRLLVL.

This clonotype has at least ten counts. The chain recombines TRBV9 with TRBJ2-1, with D perhaps matching TRBD2 (5 bases). Germline-derived CDR1 and CDR2 are SGDLS and YYNGEE. V lost 4 bases and J 1 base, leaving 9 bases between the germline ends. The CDR3 contains 14 residues. The CDR3, as DNA: TGTGCCAGCAGCAAGGGAGAGTCCTACAATGAGCAGTTCTTC. Its protein product is CASSKGESYNEQFF.

The V gene is TRBV7-9, the J gene TRBJ1-2; weak D call: TRBD1 (5 bases). This CDR3 has 13 amino acids. Trimming shortened V by 4 bases and J by 5 bases, and 11 bases separated the two germline ends. Germline CDR1 reads SEHNR; CDR2 reads FQNEAQ (reference sequence). The CDR3 DNA sequence: TGTGCCAGCAGCTACTTGGACACTTATGGCTACACCTTC. Translation gives CASSYLDTYGYTF.

This clonotype was picked up a small number of times. The chain links TRBV20-1 to TRBJ2-7, with D maybe TRBD1 (5 bases). CDR1 is DFQATT, CDR2 SNEGSKA, per germline (reference sequence). The V end lost 3 bases, the J end lost 0 bases, and 9 bases lay between the germline ends. CDR3 length equals 13 residues. CDR3 coding DNA: TGCAGTGCTAGGGGGCCGGTCTCCTACGAGCAGTACTTC. As protein: CSARGPVSYEQYF.

This clonotype was found a few times. The chain employs TRBV20-1 and TRBJ2-5; maybe TRBD1 (6 bases). The V gene's germline CDR1 is DFQATT and CDR2 SNEGSKA (reference sequence). This CDR3 has 15 amino acids. V lost 0 bases to trimming and J lost 1 base, with 12 bases between them. CDR3 bases: TGCAGTGCTAGAGATGTTAGGGACACCCAAGAGACCCAGTACTTC. It translates to CSARDVRDTQETQYF.

In the case of this clonotype: One junction end does not reproduce the germline sequence, and a read error may be involved. V gene TRBV20-1 combines with J gene TRBJ1-2, with D perhaps TRBD1 (5 bases). The germline gives CDR1 DFQATT, CDR2 SNEGSKA (reference sequence). CDR3 length: 13 amino acids. The DNA for the CDR3 is TGCAGTGCTAGACCCGGGACGAACTACGGCTACACCTTC. The encoded protein is CSARPGTNYGYTF.

The sample holds a few counts of this clonotype. The CDR3 here is CATSDSRTGNSYEQYF. CDR3 DNA: TGTGCCACCAGTGATTCCCGGACAGGGAACTCCTACGAGCAGTACTTC. This chain uses TRBV24-1 with TRBJ2-7; 8 bases are shared with TRBD1. Trimming cost V 2 bases and J 0 bases; bases outside gene matches: 5. This CDR3 has 16 amino acids. The germline gives CDR1 KGHDR, CDR2 SFDVKD.

This clonotype was seen repeatedly, ten times or more. The junction departs from germline at one end; a sequencing error may be responsible. The V and J genes are TRBV5-1 and TRBJ2-1; D is possibly TRBD2 (7 bases). Per the germline V gene, CDR1 is SGHRS and CDR2 is YFSETQ. The length of the CDR3 is 14 residues. The CDR3 reads CASSLGGGDNEQFF. CDR3 nucleotide sequence: TGTGCCAGCAGCTTAGGGGGGGGGGACAATGAGCAGTTCTTC.